What follows are 2 T cell receptor beta chains derived from one specimen sequenced in a study of blood T cell repertoires in COVID-19. Profiling relied on immunoSEQ multiplex PCR, and the TCRdb table lists in-frame clones only, not all of them. Counted here are 150,000 to 200,000 clones, more than 75% occurring once; the ten biggest clones make up approximately 6.5%. The sequenced sample consisted of PBMCs or T cells enriched from blood (not recorded which). Every receptor here comes from a woman between 50 and 59 years old who had recovered from COVID-19.

This chain joins TRBV28 and TRBJ1-2, with D unclear. With 10 bases removed from V and 7 bases from J, the gap between germline ends came to 4 bases. CDR1 and CDR2 from the germline V gene are MDHEN and SYDVKM. The CDR3 runs 8 residues. The CDR3 loop reads CAIGGYTF. The CDR3, as DNA: TGTGCCATCGGTGGCTACACCTTC.

This sequence joins TRBV7-8 and TRBJ2-1, with D maybe TRBD1 (5 bases). This CDR3 is built from 11 residues. The germline V gene encodes CDR1 SGHVS and CDR2 FQNEAQ. V was cut by 10 bases and J by 4 bases, with 8 bases left in between. CDR3 nucleotides: TGTGCCATCCACAGGTACAATGAGCAGTTCTTC. It yields the protein CAIHRYNEQFF.